This T cell receptor beta chain stems from a study of shared clonotypes between healthy human individuals. Study overall: Sampling drew on donors who were a couple of women and a few men aged 18 to 49.

Trimming removed 0 bases at V and 4 bases at J, with 9 bases between. Germline V gene data show CDR1 as SGDLS and CDR2 as YYNGEE. This CDR3 region has 14 residues. Naive CD8 cells, CD45RO-negative and positively selected for CCR7, excluded terminally differentiated effector memory CD45RA+ cells. Samples underwent the assay at deep level. Per the study methods: ImmunoSEQ junction-only sequences lacked quality scores, so their filtering differed. The assay was immunoSEQ multiplex PCR, and TCRdb's table has in-frame clones only and misses some. V, J and clone size reflect that table, while D and trimming were determined from the DNA. Of 1.5 million to 2.5 million clones listed, roughly 94% are singletons.

What was sequenced was naive CD8+ T cells sorted from blood. V is TRBV9 and J is TRBJ2-3; D possibly matches TRBD1 or TRBD2 (5 bases each). The source of this sequence is a man aged 18 to 29 in good health. CDR3: CASSVVSGPDTQYF. As DNA, the CDR3 is TGTGCCAGCAGCGTAGTATCGGGGCCAGATACGCAGTATTTT.